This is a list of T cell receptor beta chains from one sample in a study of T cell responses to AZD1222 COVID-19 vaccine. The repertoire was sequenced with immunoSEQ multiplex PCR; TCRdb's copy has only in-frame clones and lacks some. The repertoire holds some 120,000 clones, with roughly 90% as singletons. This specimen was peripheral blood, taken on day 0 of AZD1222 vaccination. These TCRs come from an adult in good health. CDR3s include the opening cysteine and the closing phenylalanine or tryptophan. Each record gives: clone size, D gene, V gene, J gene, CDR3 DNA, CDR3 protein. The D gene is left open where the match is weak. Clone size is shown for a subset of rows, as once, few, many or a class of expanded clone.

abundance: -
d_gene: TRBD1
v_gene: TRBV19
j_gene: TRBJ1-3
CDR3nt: TGTGCCAGTAGTATCCGGGACAGGTCGGACACCATATATTTT
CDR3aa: CASSIRDRSDTIYF

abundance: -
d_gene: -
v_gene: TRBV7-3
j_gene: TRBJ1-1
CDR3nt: TGTGCCAGCAGCGAGACAGGGAACACTGAAGCTTTCTTT
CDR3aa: CASSETGNTEAFF

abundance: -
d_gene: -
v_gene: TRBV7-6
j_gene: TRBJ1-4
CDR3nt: TGTGCCAGCAGCTTACAAAGGCGGGAAAAACTGTTTTTT
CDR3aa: CASSLQRREKLFF

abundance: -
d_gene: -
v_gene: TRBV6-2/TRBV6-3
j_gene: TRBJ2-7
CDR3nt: TGTGCCAGCAGTTATGGGCGGTACGAGCAGTACTTC
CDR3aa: CASSYGRYEQYF

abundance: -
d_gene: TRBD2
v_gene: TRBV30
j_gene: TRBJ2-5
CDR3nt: TGTGCCTGGAGTGTTTTAAGCGGGAAGCGGATCCAAGAGACCCAGTACTTC
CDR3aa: CAWSVLSGKRIQETQYF

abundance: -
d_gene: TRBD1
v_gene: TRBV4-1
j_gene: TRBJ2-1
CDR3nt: TGCGCCAGCAGCCAAGAGTATACAGGGGCAAACAATGAGCAGTTCTTC
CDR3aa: CASSQEYTGANNEQFF

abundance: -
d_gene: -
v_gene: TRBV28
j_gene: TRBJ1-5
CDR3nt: TGTGCCAGCACCCCTCTTCGGGGGGCGCCCCCTTGGCCCCAGCATTTT
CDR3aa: CASTPLRGAPPWPQHF

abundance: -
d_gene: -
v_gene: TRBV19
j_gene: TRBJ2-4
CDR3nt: TGTGCCAGTAGTATTATGGGAGCCAAAAACATTCAGTACTTC
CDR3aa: CASSIMGAKNIQYF

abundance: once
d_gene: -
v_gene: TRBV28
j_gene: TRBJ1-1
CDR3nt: TGCGCCAGCACCAGTCCGGGCGGAGGGAACACTGAAGCTTTCTTT
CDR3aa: CASTSPGGGNTEAFF

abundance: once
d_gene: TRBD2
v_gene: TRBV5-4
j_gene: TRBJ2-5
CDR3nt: TGTGCCAGCAGCCGTGATAGCGGGATGCAAGAGACCCAGTACTTC
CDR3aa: CASSRDSGMQETQYF

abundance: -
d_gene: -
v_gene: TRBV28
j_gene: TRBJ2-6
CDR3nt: TGTGCCAGCAGTTACATAAAAGCCGGGGCCAACGTCCTGACTTTC
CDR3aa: CASSYIKAGANVLTF